This T cell receptor (beta chain) was sequenced in a study of identical twins. V lost 2 bases and J lost 9, with 5 bases in between. CDR1 SGHVS and CDR2 FQNEAQ come from the germline V gene. The CDR3 spans 11 residues. With regard to this clonotype: The antigen remains undetermined.

Findings of the study overall: Twin-shared out-of-frame alpha sequences were enriched for low generation probability.

In TCRdb, the 5' RACE reads were re-called with MiXCR into one record per CDR3 protein. The table records roughly 570,000 distinct CDR3 sequences, roughly 9.5% of them present only once. These data were also reused for a study on yellow fever vaccine responses in identical twins.

The V gene is TRBV7-8, the J gene TRBJ2-1; D remains ambiguous. The sequence was obtained from a woman under 30 in good health. The sequencing sample was made of PBMCs. The CDR3 DNA is TGTGCCAGCAGCTTAAGGATTGAGCAGTTCTTC. This translates into CASSLRIEQFF.